A single sample gave rise to the 10 T cell receptor beta chains below, sequenced in a study of CD8+ T cells in alopecia areata. RNA was isolated and reverse transcribed to cDNA, the sequencing template. Profiled with immunoSEQ multiplex PCR; TCRdb holds only in-frame clones, not every one. The table shows more than 150,000 clones, with around 50% occurring only once. Treatment specified: oral pan-JAK inhibitor, 5-10 mg twice daily. This specimen was CD8+ T cells sorted from blood, taken at week 24, from a patient treated with tofacitinib. These receptors came from a human donor with alopecia areata.

This sequence joins TRBV10-3 and TRBJ2-2; 8 bases are shared with TRBD1. The CDR3 is made up of 15 amino acids. Germline V gene sequence: CDR1 ENHRY, CDR2 SYGVKD. V shed 6 bases and J 6 bases; nucleotides not matched to a gene: 9. CDR3 sequence reads: CAIRIGQGKAGELFF. CDR3 bases: TGTGCCATCAGGATCGGACAGGGAAAAGCCGGGGAGCTGTTTTTT.

This clone was picked up one time. The J gene is TRBJ1-1, the V gene TRBV18; D may be TRBD1 (5 bases). The V end was cut by 4 bases, the J end by 3 bases, with 15 bases between. Germline V lookup: CDR1 KGHSH, CDR2 LQKENI. The CDR3 totals 15 residues. CDR3 region: CASSRTGDRDTEAFF. The CDR3, as DNA: TGTGCCAGCTCACGAACGGGGGATAGGGACACTGAAGCTTTCTTT.

This clone appeared a few times. This chain uses TRBV29-1 with TRBJ2-5; maybe TRBD2 (5 bases). There are 13 residues in the CDR3. The germline V gene encodes CDR1 SQVTM and CDR2 ANQGSEA. V was cut by 3 bases and J by 5 bases, with 13 bases left in between. For the CDR3, the DNA is TGCAGCGTTGAGCGGGTACTACGGGAGACCCAGTACTTC. Translating gives CSVERVLRETQYF.

The chain links TRBV10-3 to TRBJ2-3, with a possible D match to TRBD1 (5 bases). V gave up 2 bases and J gave up 0 bases, with 6 bases separating them. CDR1 is ENHRY and CDR2 is SYGVKD in the germline V gene. The CDR3 consists of 14 residues. The chain's CDR3 is CAISEDRSTDTQYF. As DNA, the CDR3 is TGTGCCATCAGTGAGGACAGAAGCACAGATACGCAGTATTTT.

The chain carries TRBV5-1 and TRBJ2-7; no firm D call. CDR3 length: 13 residues. Germline assignment: CDR1 SGHRS and CDR2 YFSETQ. The V end was cut by 5 bases, the J end by 3 bases, with 12 bases between. CDR3 sequence reads: CASSPSAGYEQYF. The CDR3 region has the DNA TGCGCCAGCAGTCCCTCGGCAGGCTACGAGCAGTACTTC. The complete variable domain, with remaining parts taken from reference TRBV5-1 and TRBJ2-7, reads KAGVTQTPRYLIKTRGQQVTLSCSPISGHRSVSWYQQTPGQGLQFLFEYFSETQRNKGNFPGRFSGRQFSNSRSEMNVSTLELGDSALYLCASSPSAGYEQYFGPGTRLTVT.

The rearrangement joins TRBV15 to TRBJ2-3, with D maybe TRBD2 (5 bases). CDR1 and CDR2 from the germline V gene are LNHNV and YYDKDF (reference sequence). The CDR3 spans 15 residues. V lost 4 bases and J lost 1, with 12 bases in between. The CDR3 nucleotides are TGTGCCACCAGCACTCCAGTGGAGGGCACAGATACGCAGTATTTT. It codes for CATSTPVEGTDTQYF.

This clone was recorded only once. The chain recombines TRBV27 with TRBJ2-7; possibly TRBD1 for D (5 bases). The CDR3 sequence is 13 residues long. Germline values: CDR1 MNHEY, CDR2 SMNVEV (reference sequence). The ends were cut back, 2 bases at V and 5 bases at J, with 10 bases in the middle. CDR3: CASSLQGGDEQYF. CDR3 sequence (DNA): TGTGCCAGCAGTTTACAGGGTGGGGACGAGCAGTACTTC.

With respect to this clone: Other DNA sequences in this sample translate to the same CDR3. CDR3 protein: CASSLGPSYEQYF. The CDR3 nucleotides are TGTGCCAGCAGCCTGGGGCCGTCCTACGAGCAGTACTTC. The rearrangement uses TRBV27 and TRBJ2-7, with D possibly matching TRBD1 (5 bases). This CDR3 spans 13 amino acids. V lost 6 bases to trimming and J lost 1 base, with 10 bases between them. Looked up from germline, CDR1 is MNHEY and CDR2 is SMNVEV (reference sequence).

Details on this clone: A far larger clone is only one base removed, so a read error is likely. The chain employs TRBV11-1 and TRBJ2-1; a possible D gene is TRBD1 (5 bases). Trimming took 1 base from V and 5 from J, leaving 9 bases between them. This CDR3 spans 14 amino acids. Germline assignment: CDR1 SGHAT and CDR2 FQDESV (reference sequence). The DNA for the CDR3 is TGTGCCAGCAGCTTAGGGACACCCGACAATGAGCAGTTCTTC. It encodes CASSLGTPDNEQFF.

This sequence joins TRBV13 and TRBJ1-6; D unclear. The V gene's germline CDR1 is PRHDT and CDR2 FYEKMQ (reference sequence). V was trimmed by 8 bases and J by 0 bases, leaving 5 bases between them. The CDR3 covers 13 residues. CDR3: CASAGSYNSPLHF. The CDR3 region has the DNA TGTGCCAGCGCAGGCTCCTATAATTCACCCCTCCACTTT.